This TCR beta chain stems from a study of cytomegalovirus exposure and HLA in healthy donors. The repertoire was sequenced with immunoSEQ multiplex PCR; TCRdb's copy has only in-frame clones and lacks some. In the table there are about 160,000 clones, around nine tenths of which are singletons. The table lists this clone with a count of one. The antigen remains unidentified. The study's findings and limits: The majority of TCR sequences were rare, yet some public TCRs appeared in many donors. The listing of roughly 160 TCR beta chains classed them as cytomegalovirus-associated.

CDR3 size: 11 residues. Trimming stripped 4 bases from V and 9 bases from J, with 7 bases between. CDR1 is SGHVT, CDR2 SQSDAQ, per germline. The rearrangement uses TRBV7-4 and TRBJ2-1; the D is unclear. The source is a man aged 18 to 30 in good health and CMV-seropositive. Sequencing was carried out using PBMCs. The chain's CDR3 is CASSCRSEQFF. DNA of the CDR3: TGTGCCAGCAGCTGTAGGAGTGAGCAGTTCTTC.